This TCR beta chain was found in a study of control samples from healthy donors and cancer patients. Clones were read by immunoSEQ multiplex PCR, and TCRdb kept only the in-frame ones, dropping some. The sample has 95,000 to 150,000 clones, over 80% seen once. This CDR3 is built from 14 residues. Trimming removed 2 bases at V and 2 bases at J, with 9 bases between. Germline V gene sequence: CDR1 LNHNV, CDR2 YYDKDF (reference sequence). Sequencing used PBMCs. The source is a man older than 75 with head and neck cancer. The gene calls are TRBV15 and TRBJ1-2; D is undetermined. CDR3 protein: CATSRMPENYGYTF. The CDR3 nucleotides read TGTGCCACCAGCAGAATGCCGGAGAACTATGGCTACACCTTC.